The rows below give T cell receptor beta chains drawn from one sample of a study of blood T cell repertoires in COVID-19. Clones were sequenced by immunoSEQ multiplex PCR, and TCRdb holds only the in-frame ones, with some missing. The table has fewer than 350,000 clones, about four fifths seen once. Sequencing input: peripheral blood. Receptor source: a woman in her fifties or sixties with active or convalescent COVID-19. The CDR3 runs from the conserved cysteine through the conserved F or W. The D gene is left open where the match is weak. Not every row has a clone size; where given, it reads once, few, many or a size class.

J gene: TRBJ2-3
D gene: TRBD2
clone size: -
V gene: TRBV10-3
CDR3 DNA: TGTGCCAGTACTAGCGGGGTGAACACAGATACGCAGTATTTT
CDR3 protein: CASTSGVNTDTQYF

J gene: TRBJ1-2
D gene: -
clone size: many
V gene: TRBV27
CDR3 DNA: TGTGCCAGCAGTTTATCGGGACAAGTGGTGGGCTACACCTTC
CDR3 protein: CASSLSGQVVGYTF

J gene: TRBJ2-5
D gene: TRBD2
clone size: few
V gene: TRBV5-6
CDR3 DNA: TGTGCCAGCAGCCCTGGGAGGGGTCAGACCCAGTACTTC
CDR3 protein: CASSPGRGQTQYF

J gene: TRBJ1-2
D gene: -
clone size: -
V gene: TRBV5-4
CDR3 DNA: TGTGCCAGCAGCGGGGGGGGCGGGCTAGGATACGGCTACACCTTC
CDR3 protein: CASSGGGGLGYGYTF

J gene: TRBJ1-1
D gene: TRBD1
clone size: -
V gene: TRBV29-1
CDR3 DNA: TGCAGCGCACAAAGGACAGGGGGGATTAACACTGAAGCTTTCTTT
CDR3 protein: CSAQRTGGINTEAFF

J gene: TRBJ2-3
D gene: TRBD2
clone size: -
V gene: TRBV5-6
CDR3 DNA: TGTGCCAGCAGCTTGGCTGCGGGGGGGATGTTGAGCACAGATACGCAGTATTTT
CDR3 protein: CASSLAAGGMLSTDTQYF

J gene: TRBJ2-1
D gene: TRBD1
clone size: once
V gene: TRBV24-1
CDR3 DNA: TGTGCCACCAGTGCCGGACAGGGTCGTGCCTCGGATGAGCAGTTCTTC
CDR3 protein: CATSAGQGRASDEQFF

J gene: TRBJ1-2
D gene: -
clone size: -
V gene: TRBV19
CDR3 DNA: TGTGCCAGTAGTATACTTTATGGCTACACCTTC
CDR3 protein: CASSILYGYTF

J gene: TRBJ2-5
D gene: TRBD2
clone size: once
V gene: TRBV9
CDR3 DNA: TGTGCCAGTGGACTAGCAGGAGAGACCCAGTACTTC
CDR3 protein: CASGLAGETQYF

J gene: TRBJ2-7
D gene: TRBD2
clone size: -
V gene: TRBV7-3
CDR3 DNA: TGTGCCAGCAGCTTAAGGGGTGGCGGGAGCTACGAGCAGTACTTC
CDR3 protein: CASSLRGGGSYEQYF

J gene: TRBJ2-3
D gene: -
clone size: -
V gene: TRBV7-2
CDR3 DNA: TGTGCCAGCAGCTTAGGAGGGAGCGGTTCAGGTACGCAGTATTTT
CDR3 protein: CASSLGGSGSGTQYF

J gene: TRBJ1-3
D gene: TRBD1
clone size: -
V gene: TRBV28
CDR3 DNA: TGTGCCAGCAAGCCAGGGGGCGGAGGAAACACCATATATTTT
CDR3 protein: CASKPGGGGNTIYF

J gene: TRBJ2-2
D gene: TRBD2
clone size: -
V gene: TRBV5-4
CDR3 DNA: TGTGCCAGCAGCTTGGTACCGGGACTAGAGGGCACCGGGGAGCTGTTTTTT
CDR3 protein: CASSLVPGLEGTGELFF